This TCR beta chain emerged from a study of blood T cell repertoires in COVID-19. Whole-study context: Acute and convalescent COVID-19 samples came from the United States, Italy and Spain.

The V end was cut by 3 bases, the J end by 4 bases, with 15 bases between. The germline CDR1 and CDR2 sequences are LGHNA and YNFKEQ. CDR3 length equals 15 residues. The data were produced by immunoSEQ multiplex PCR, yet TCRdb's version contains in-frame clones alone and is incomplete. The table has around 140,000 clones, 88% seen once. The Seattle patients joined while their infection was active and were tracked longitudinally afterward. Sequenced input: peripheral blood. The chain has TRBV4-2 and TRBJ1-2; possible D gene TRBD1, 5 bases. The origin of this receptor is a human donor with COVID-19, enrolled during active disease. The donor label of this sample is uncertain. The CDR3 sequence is CASSQGGWEGYGYTF. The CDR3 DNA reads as TGTGCCAGCAGCCAGGGGGGGTGGGAAGGCTATGGCTACACCTTC.